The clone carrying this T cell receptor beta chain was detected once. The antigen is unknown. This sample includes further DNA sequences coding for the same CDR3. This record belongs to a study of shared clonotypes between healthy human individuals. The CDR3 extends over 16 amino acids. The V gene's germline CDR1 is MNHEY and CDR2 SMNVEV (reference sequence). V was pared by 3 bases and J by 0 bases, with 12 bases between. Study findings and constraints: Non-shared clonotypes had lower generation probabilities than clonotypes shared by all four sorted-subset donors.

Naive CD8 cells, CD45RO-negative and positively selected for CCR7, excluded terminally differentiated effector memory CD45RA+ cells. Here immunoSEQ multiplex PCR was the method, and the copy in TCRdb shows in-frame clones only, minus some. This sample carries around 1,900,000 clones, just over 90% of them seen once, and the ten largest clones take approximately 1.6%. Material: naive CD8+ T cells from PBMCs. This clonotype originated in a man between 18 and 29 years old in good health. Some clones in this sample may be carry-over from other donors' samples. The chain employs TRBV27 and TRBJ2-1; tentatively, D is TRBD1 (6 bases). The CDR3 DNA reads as TGTGCCAGCAGTTTGGGGGCAGGGAGCTCCTACAATGAGCAGTTCTTC. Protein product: CASSLGAGSSYNEQFF.